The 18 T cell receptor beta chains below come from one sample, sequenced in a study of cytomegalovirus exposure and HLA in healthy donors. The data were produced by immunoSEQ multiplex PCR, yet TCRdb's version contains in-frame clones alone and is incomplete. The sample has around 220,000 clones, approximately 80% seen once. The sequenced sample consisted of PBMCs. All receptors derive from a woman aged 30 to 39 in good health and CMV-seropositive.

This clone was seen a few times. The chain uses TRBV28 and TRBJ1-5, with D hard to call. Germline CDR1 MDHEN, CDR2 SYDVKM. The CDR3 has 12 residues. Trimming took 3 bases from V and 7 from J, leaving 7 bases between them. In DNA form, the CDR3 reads TGTGCCAGCAGTTTCTACGGACAGCCCCAGCATTTT. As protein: CASSFYGQPQHF.

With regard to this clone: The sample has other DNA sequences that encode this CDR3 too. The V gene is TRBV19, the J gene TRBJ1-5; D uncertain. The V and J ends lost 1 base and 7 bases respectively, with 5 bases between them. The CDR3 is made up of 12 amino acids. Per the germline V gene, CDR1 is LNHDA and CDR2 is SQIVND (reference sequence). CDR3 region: CASSIGGQPQHF. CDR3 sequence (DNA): TGTGCCAGTAGTATAGGGGGACAGCCCCAGCATTTT. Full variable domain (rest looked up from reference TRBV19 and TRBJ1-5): DGGITQSPKYLFRKEGQNVTLSCEQNLNHDAMYWYRQDPGQGLRLIYYSQIVNDFQKGDIAEGYSVSREKKESFPLTVTSAQKNPTAFYLCASSIGGQPQHFGDGTRLSIL.

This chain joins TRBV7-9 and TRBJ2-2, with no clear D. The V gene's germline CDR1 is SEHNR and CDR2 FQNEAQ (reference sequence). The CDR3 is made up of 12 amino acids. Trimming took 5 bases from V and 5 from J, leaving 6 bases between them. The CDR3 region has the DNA TGTGCCAGCAGCACGACTACCGGGGAGCTGTTTTTT. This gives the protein CASSTTTGELFF. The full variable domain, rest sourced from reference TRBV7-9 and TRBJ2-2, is DTGVSQNPRHKITKRGQNVTFRCDPISEHNRLYWYRQTLGQGPEFLTYFQNEAQLEKSRLLSDRFSAERPKGSFSTLEIQRTEQGDSAMYLCASSTTTGELFFGEGSRLTVL.

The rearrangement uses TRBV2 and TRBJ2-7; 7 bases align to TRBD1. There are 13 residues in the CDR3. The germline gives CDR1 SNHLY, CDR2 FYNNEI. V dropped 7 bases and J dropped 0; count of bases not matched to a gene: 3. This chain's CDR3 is CASTGTDSYEQYF. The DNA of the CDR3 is TGTGCCAGCACCGGGACAGACTCCTACGAGCAGTACTTC.

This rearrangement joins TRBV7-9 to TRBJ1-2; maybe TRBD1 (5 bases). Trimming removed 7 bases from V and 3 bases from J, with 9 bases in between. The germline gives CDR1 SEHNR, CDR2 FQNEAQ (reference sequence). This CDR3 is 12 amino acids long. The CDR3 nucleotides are TGTGCCAGCACCCAGGGAGACTATGGCTACACCTTC. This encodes CASTQGDYGYTF.

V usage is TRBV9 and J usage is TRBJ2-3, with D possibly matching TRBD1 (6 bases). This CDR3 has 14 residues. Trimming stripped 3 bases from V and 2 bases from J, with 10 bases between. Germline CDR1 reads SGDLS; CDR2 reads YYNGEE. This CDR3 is CASSAGVTTDTQYF. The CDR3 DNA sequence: TGTGCCAGCAGCGCAGGGGTCACCACAGATACGCAGTATTTT.

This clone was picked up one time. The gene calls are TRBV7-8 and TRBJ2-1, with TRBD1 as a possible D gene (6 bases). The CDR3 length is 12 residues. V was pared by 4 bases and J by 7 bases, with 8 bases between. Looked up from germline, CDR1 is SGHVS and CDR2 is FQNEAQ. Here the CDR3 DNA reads TGTGCCAGCAGCTCCCAGGGGAATGAGCAGTTCTTC. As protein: CASSSQGNEQFF.

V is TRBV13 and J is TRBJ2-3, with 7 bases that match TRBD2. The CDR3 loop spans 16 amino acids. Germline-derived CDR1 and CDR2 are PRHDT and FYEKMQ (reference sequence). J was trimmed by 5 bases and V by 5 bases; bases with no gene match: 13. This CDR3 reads CASSPLGGGPRDTQYF. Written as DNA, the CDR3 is TGTGCCAGCAGCCCTCTGGGGGGAGGGCCCAGAGATACGCAGTATTTT.

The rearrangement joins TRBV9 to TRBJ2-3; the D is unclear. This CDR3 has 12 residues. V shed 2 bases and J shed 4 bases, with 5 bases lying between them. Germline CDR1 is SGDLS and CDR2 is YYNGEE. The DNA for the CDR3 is TGTGCCAGCAGCGTTTCCGCAGATACGCAGTATTTT. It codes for CASSVSADTQYF.

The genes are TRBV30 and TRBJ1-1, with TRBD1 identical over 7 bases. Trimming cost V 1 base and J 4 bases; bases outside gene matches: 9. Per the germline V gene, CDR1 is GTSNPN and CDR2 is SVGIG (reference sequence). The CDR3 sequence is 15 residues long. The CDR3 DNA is TGTGCCTGGAGTGGGACAGGTGGGGGGTTCACTGAAGCTTTCTTT. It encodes CAWSGTGGGFTEAFF. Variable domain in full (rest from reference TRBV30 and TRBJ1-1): SQTIHQWPATLVQPVGSPLSLECTVEGTSNPNLYWYRQAAGRGLQLLFYSVGIGQISSEVPQNLSASRPQDRQFILSSKKLLLSDSGFYLCAWSGTGGGFTEAFFGQGTRLTVV.

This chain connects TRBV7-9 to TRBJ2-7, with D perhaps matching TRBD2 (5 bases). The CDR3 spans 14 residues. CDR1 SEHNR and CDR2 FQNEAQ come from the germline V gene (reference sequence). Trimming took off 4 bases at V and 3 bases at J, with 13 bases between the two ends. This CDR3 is CASSSGGGGYEQYF. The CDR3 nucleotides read TGTGCCAGCAGCTCCGGCGGAGGAGGCTACGAGCAGTACTTC. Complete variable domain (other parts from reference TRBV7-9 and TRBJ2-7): DTGVSQNPRHKITKRGQNVTFRCDPISEHNRLYWYRQTLGQGPEFLTYFQNEAQLEKSRLLSDRFSAERPKGSFSTLEIQRTEQGDSAMYLCASSSGGGGYEQYFGPGTRLTVT.

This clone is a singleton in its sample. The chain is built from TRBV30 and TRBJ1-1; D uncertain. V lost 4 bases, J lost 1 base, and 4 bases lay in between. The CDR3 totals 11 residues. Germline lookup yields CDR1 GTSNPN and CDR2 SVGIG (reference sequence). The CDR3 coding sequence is TGTGCCTGGAACAAGAACACTGAAGCTTTCTTT. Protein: CAWNKNTEAFF.

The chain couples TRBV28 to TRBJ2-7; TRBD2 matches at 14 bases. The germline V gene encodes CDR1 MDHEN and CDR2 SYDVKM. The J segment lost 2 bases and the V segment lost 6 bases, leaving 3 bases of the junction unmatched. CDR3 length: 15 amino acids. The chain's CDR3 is CASRAGLAGAYEQYF. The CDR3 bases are TGTGCCAGCAGGGCGGGACTAGCGGGAGCCTACGAGCAGTACTTC.

CDR3 DNA sequence: TGTGCCAGCTCTATGCGGGGGGACTATGGCTACACCTTC. Encoded protein: CASSMRGDYGYTF. The gene calls are TRBV18 and TRBJ1-2, with a weak D call TRBD1 (5 bases). Trimming left V 6 bases short and J 3 bases short, with 11 bases between. This CDR3 is built from 13 residues. Germline loops: CDR1 KGHSH, CDR2 LQKENI.

CDR3 residues: CASSARQILAGGPSYEQYF. CDR3 DNA sequence: TGTGCCAGCAGCGCAAGACAGATACTAGCGGGAGGGCCCAGCTACGAGCAGTACTTC. This rearrangement joins TRBV13 to TRBJ2-7; 13 positions match TRBD2. Germline CDR1 is PRHDT and CDR2 is FYEKMQ (reference sequence). The CDR3 runs 19 residues. After removal of 5 bases from V and 3 bases from J, the junction contained 16 bases not matched to a gene.

The DNA for the CDR3 is TGTGCCAGCAGCTTGTTTTTGAACACTGAAGCTTTCTTT. Protein product: CASSLFLNTEAFF. The chain is built from TRBV11-2 and TRBJ1-1; no firm D call. The CDR3 contains 13 residues. In germline, CDR1 is SGHAT, CDR2 FQNNGV. The V gene lost 3 bases and the J gene lost 0 bases, with 5 bases spanning the gap.

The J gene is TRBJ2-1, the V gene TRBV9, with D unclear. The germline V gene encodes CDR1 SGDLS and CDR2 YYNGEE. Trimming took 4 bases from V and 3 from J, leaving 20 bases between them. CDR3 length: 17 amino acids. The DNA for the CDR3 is TGTGCCAGCAGCACCAACGAGAACTACCCTAGCTACAATGAGCAGTTCTTC. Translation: CASSTNENYPSYNEQFF.

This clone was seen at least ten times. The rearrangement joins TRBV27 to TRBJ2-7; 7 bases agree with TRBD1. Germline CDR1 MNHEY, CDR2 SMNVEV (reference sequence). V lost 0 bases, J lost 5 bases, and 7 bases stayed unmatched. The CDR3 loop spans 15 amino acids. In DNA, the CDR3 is TGTGCCAGCAGTTTATCATTGACAGGGAACCACGAGCAGTACTTC. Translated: CASSLSLTGNHEQYF.